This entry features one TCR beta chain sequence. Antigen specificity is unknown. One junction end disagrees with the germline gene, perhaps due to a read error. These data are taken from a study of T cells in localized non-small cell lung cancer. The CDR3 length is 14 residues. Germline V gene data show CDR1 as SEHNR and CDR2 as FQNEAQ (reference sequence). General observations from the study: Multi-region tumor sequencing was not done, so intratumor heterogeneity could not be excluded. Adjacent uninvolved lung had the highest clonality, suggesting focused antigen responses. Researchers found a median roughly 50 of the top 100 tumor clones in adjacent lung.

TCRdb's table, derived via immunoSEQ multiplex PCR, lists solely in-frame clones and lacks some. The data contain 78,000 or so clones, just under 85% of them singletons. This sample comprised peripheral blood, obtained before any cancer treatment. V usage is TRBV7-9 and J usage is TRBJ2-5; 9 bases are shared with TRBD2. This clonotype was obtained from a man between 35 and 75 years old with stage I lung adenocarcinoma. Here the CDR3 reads CASTLAGAQETQYF. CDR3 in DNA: TGTGCCAGCACCTTAGCGGGGGCCCAAGAGACCCAGTACTTC.